One and the same sample provided the 10 T cell receptor beta chains below, sequenced in a study of monozygotic twins with inflammatory bowel disease. One entry per CDR3 protein, without DNA, is what TCRdb gives after re-calling the 5' RACE reads. The table for this sample gives under 150,000 distinct CDR3 sequences. Sequencing used blood. Receptors originate from a human donor with ulcerative colitis or Crohn's disease, or a healthy co-twin of an affected twin (not recorded which).

The rearrangement links TRBV6-2 or TRBV6-3 to TRBJ1-1; checking the TCRdb D call of TRBD1 is not possible without DNA. The CDR3 totals 14 residues. The germline V gene has CDR1 MNHEY and CDR2 SVGEGT. CDR3 in amino acids: CASRSGTEIAEAFF.

This sequence joins TRBV20-1 and TRBJ1-4; the TCRdb D gene call, TRBD1, has no DNA to confirm it. Germline loops: CDR1 DFQATT, CDR2 SNEGSKA (reference sequence). The CDR3 consists of 19 residues. The chain's CDR3 is CSASIPYARPGTGGEKLFF.

The chain carries TRBV27 and TRBJ2-7. The CDR3 has 12 amino acids. The V gene's germline CDR1 is MNHEY and CDR2 SMNVEV (reference sequence). Here the CDR3 reads CASSFTSSEQYF.

The J gene is TRBJ2-1, the V gene TRBV2. Germline V gene data show CDR1 as SNHLY and CDR2 as FYNNEI. CDR3 length: 13 amino acids. The CDR3 protein is CASRRQIVDEQFF.

The chain combines TRBV9 with TRBJ2-7; TCRdb calls TRBD1, which cannot be checked without DNA. The CDR3 is 14 residues long. Per germline, CDR1 SGDLS and CDR2 YYNGEE. CDR3 residues: CASSPGQELYEQYF.

The chain has TRBV28 and TRBJ2-1; the TRBD1 assignment by TCRdb is unverifiable without DNA. CDR1 is MDHEN and CDR2 is SYDVKM in the germline V gene. The CDR3 length is 15 residues. This chain's CDR3 is CASSPGQTSYNEQFF.

The chain has TRBV20-1 and TRBJ2-1; checking the TCRdb D call of TRBD2 is not possible without DNA. The CDR3 runs 14 residues. Looked up from germline, CDR1 is DFQATT and CDR2 is SNEGSKA (reference sequence). The CDR3: CSARRTSLGNEQFF.

The chain links TRBV25-1 to TRBJ1-3; TCRdb names TRBD1, which stays unverified in the absence of DNA. The CDR3 is 16 residues long. Germline lookup yields CDR1 MGHDK and CDR2 SYGVNS. The chain's CDR3 is CASTMGQTLSGNTIYF. Full variable domain (remainder filled in from reference TRBV25-1 and TRBJ1-3): EADIYQTPRYLVIGTGKKITLECSQTMGHDKMYWYQQDPGMELHLIHYSYGVNSTEKGDLSSESTVSRIRTEHFPLTLESARPSHTSQYLCASTMGQTLSGNTIYFGEGSWLTVV.

The genes are TRBV7-3 and TRBJ2-3. The CDR3 consists of 14 residues. CDR1 is SGHTA and CDR2 is FQGTGA in the germline V gene. This CDR3 reads CASSLNWNTDTQYF.

This sequence joins TRBV20-1 and TRBJ1-1; TCRdb selects TRBD1, and the lack of DNA leaves this call unchecked. CDR3 length: 15 residues. Germline lookup yields CDR1 DFQATT and CDR2 SNEGSKA (reference sequence). This CDR3 is CSARDPRAVNTEAFF.